The 31 T cell receptor beta chains given below trace back to one sample, sequenced in a study of neurological immune-mediated disorders. TCRdb reprocessed the 5' RACE reads via MiXCR and lists one record per CDR3 protein. The top ten clones hold 1.5% to 2% of a sample with tens of thousands of distinct CDR3 sequences, 9.4% of them seen once. Specimen: PBMCs. The origin of the receptors is a man aged 50 or older in good health.

This clonotype was found many times. The V gene is TRBV20-1, the J gene TRBJ1-2; D may be TRBD1 (5 bases). Looked up from germline, CDR1 is DFQATT and CDR2 is SNEGSKA (reference sequence). V was clipped by 3 bases and J by 7 bases, with 12 bases between them. The CDR3 totals 12 residues. In DNA, the CDR3 is TGCAGTGCTAGTGCCGGGACCGGTGGCTACACCTTC. Translated, it gives CSASAGTGGYTF.

This clonotype was counted once. The junction shows a germline mismatch at one end, possibly a read error. The rearrangement uses TRBV9 and TRBJ1-6, with TRBD1 matching over 8 bases. From germline, CDR1 is SGDLS and CDR2 YYNGEE. This CDR3 is built from 15 residues. The CDR3 spells CVSSGGQALSSPLHF. CDR3 nucleotides: TGTGTCAGCAGCGGGGGACAGGCCCTGTCTTCACCCCTCCACTTT.

This clonotype came up many times. The V and J genes are TRBV15 and TRBJ2-7; D uncertain. V lost 6 bases and J 0 bases, leaving 9 bases between the germline ends. The CDR3 length is 13 residues. Germline CDR1 reads LNHNV; CDR2 reads YYDKDF (reference sequence). The CDR3 reads CATSDFSSYEQYF. Written as DNA, the CDR3 is TGTGCCACCAGTGACTTTAGCTCCTACGAGCAGTACTTC. Filled out from reference TRBV15 and TRBJ2-7, the complete variable domain reads DAMVIQNPRYQVTQFGKPVTLSCSQTLNHNVMYWYQQKSSQAPKLLFHYYDKDFNNEADTPDNFQSRRPNTSFCFLDIRSPGLGDTAMYLCATSDFSSYEQYFGPGTRLTVT.

This clonotype was seen at least ten times. The CDR3 bases are TGTGCCATCAGTGAGGGGAGGGGGGCCTACGAGCAGTACTTC. It is translated as CAISEGRGAYEQYF. The chain joins TRBV10-3 to TRBJ2-7; tentative D call: TRBD2 (7 bases). The germline CDR1 and CDR2 sequences are ENHRY and SYGVKD. The CDR3 contains 14 residues. Trimming took 2 bases from V and 2 from J, leaving 10 bases between them.

Note on this clonotype: Germline and junction disagree at one end, which may indicate a read error. This rearrangement joins TRBV18 to TRBJ1-1, with D possibly matching TRBD1 (6 bases). Germline V gene data show CDR1 as KGHSH and CDR2 as LQKENI. This CDR3 is 14 amino acids long. CDR3 DNA: TGTGTCAGCTCACCACAGGGTTATCGGACTGAAGCTTTCTTT. Protein product: CVSSPQGYRTEAFF.

This clonotype was picked up many times. The V and J genes are TRBV7-9 and TRBJ1-5; 9 nucleotides line up with TRBD1. J was trimmed by 4 bases and V by 1 base; bases with no gene match: 8. The germline V gene encodes CDR1 SEHNR and CDR2 FQNEAQ (reference sequence). The CDR3 runs to 17 residues. In nucleotides, the CDR3 is TGTGCCAGCAGCTTAGGTGTTGGGACAGGGCTAAATCAGCCCCAGCATTTT. Translated, it gives CASSLGVGTGLNQPQHF. Combining the CDR3 with reference TRBV7-9 and TRBJ1-5 gives the whole variable domain DTGVSQNPRHKITKRGQNVTFRCDPISEHNRLYWYRQTLGQGPEFLTYFQNEAQLEKSRLLSDRFSAERPKGSFSTLEIQRTEQGDSAMYLCASSLGVGTGLNQPQHFGDGTRLSIL.

This clonotype came up many times. The chain has TRBV29-1 and TRBJ2-3; D tentatively fits TRBD1 or TRBD2 (6 bases each). CDR1 and CDR2 from the germline V gene are SQVTM and ANQGSEA. The V and J ends lost 5 bases and 4 bases respectively, with 19 bases between them. The CDR3 consists of 15 residues. CDR3 in amino acids: CSVTGGGWGSDTQYF. The CDR3 bases are TGCAGCGTTACAGGAGGGGGTTGGGGATCAGATACGCAGTATTTT.

This clonotype was counted at least ten times. The J gene is TRBJ2-7, the V gene TRBV29-1, with D possibly matching TRBD1 (6 bases). The germline gives CDR1 SQVTM, CDR2 ANQGSEA. V was trimmed by 7 bases and J by 1 base, leaving 14 bases between them. The CDR3 loop spans 13 amino acids. The CDR3 DNA follows: TGCAGCGGCTTGAGACAGGATTCCTACGAGCAGTACTTC. Amino acid sequence: CSGLRQDSYEQYF.

The chain joins TRBV18 to TRBJ2-3, with D uncertain. The V end was cut by 5 bases, the J end by 0 bases, with 9 bases between. Germline CDR1 KGHSH, CDR2 LQKENI. The CDR3 covers 14 residues. CDR3 in DNA: TGTGCCAGCTCAACCGAGTGGAGCACAGATACGCAGTATTTT. This sequence encodes CASSTEWSTDTQYF.

This clonotype was seen ten or more times. This chain joins TRBV29-1 and TRBJ1-4; unclear D gene. Trimming shortened V by 4 bases and J by 5 bases, and 11 bases separated the two germline ends. The CDR3 has 13 amino acids. Germline CDR1 SQVTM, CDR2 ANQGSEA. The CDR3 loop is CSVGYGLNEKLFF. CDR3 nucleotides: TGCAGCGTTGGGTATGGGTTAAATGAAAAACTGTTTTTT.

Ten or more counts support this clonotype. The chain has TRBV5-1 and TRBJ1-2; TRBD1 matches 9 bases. This CDR3 spans 18 amino acids. Germline CDR1 SGHRS, CDR2 YFSETQ. V lost 4 bases and J lost 3; bases outside the gene matches: 16. The CDR3 DNA follows: TGCGCCAGCAGCCGCCTCCCGGGACAGGGAAAGGGGGACTATGGCTACACCTTC. Amino acids: CASSRLPGQGKGDYGYTF.

This rearrangement joins TRBV12-3 or TRBV12-4 to TRBJ2-5; 11 bases line up with TRBD2. V gave up 5 bases and J gave up 5 bases; unmatched junction bases: 10. This CDR3 spans 16 amino acids. In nucleotides, the CDR3 is TGTGCCAGCAGTCCGTTAGCGGGAGGGCCGGGGGAGACCCAGTACTTC. Its protein product is CASSPLAGGPGETQYF.

This clonotype has at least ten counts. The chain employs TRBV28 and TRBJ1-2; D perhaps matches TRBD1 (6 bases). CDR3 length: 14 residues. CDR1 is MDHEN, CDR2 SYDVKM, per germline. V dropped 3 bases and J dropped 5 bases, with 13 bases sitting between them. The CDR3: CASSFPGELYGYTF. Here the CDR3 DNA reads TGTGCCAGCAGTTTCCCAGGGGAACTTTATGGCTACACCTTC.

Note on this clonotype: A much larger clone sits a single nucleotide away, making a read error possible. J is TRBJ1-1 and V is TRBV20-1, with D possibly matching TRBD1 (6 bases). The CDR3 contains 11 residues. V was clipped by 0 bases and J by 10 bases, with 9 bases between them. The germline V gene encodes CDR1 DFQATT and CDR2 SNEGSKA (reference sequence). The CDR3 DNA is TGCAGTGCTAGAGATCACAGGGTAGCTTTCTTT. This gives the protein CSARDHRVAFF.

The sample holds many counts of this clonotype. The rearrangement uses TRBV20-1 and TRBJ2-3; 11 bases align to TRBD2. In germline, CDR1 is DFQATT, CDR2 SNEGSKA (reference sequence). V dropped 5 bases and J dropped 2; count of bases not matched to a gene: 12. This CDR3 contains 17 residues. CDR3 nucleotide sequence: TGCAGTGCTCAAATTATGACTAGCGGGATTGTCACAGATACGCAGTATTTT. It specifies CSAQIMTSGIVTDTQYF.

About this clonotype: A much larger clone differs from this one at a single base, so this may be a read error. J is TRBJ2-7 and V is TRBV5-1; D is uncertain. This CDR3 is 14 amino acids long. Germline CDR1 is SGHRS and CDR2 is YFSETQ. CDR3 sequence: CASSLATGPYEPYF. The CDR3, as DNA: TGCGCCAGCAGCTTGGCCACCGGTCCCTACGAGCCGTACTTC.

This sequence joins TRBV10-3 and TRBJ2-7; no reliable D call. With 7 bases removed from V and 0 bases from J, the gap between germline ends came to 13 bases. This CDR3 spans 14 amino acids. CDR1 and CDR2 (germline): ENHRY, SYGVKD. CDR3 residues: CAIKAETSSYEQYF. DNA for the CDR3: TGTGCCATCAAGGCAGAGACGAGCTCCTACGAGCAGTACTTC.

This clonotype was seen repeatedly, ten times or more. The chain links TRBV12-3 or TRBV12-4 to TRBJ2-2, with D possibly being TRBD2 (6 bases). Deletions cut 8 bases from V and 5 bases from J, with 12 bases between. The CDR3 sequence is 13 residues long. The CDR3 reads CASARSGTGELFF. The CDR3 DNA sequence: TGTGCCAGCGCAAGGAGCGGGACCGGGGAGCTGTTTTTT.

Ten or more counts support this clonotype. V is TRBV7-2 and J is TRBJ2-1; 12 bases align to TRBD2. CDR3 length equals 16 residues. The junction had 8 bases not matched to a gene; V was cut back by 5 bases and J by 6 bases. In germline, CDR1 is SGHTA, CDR2 FQGNSA. As DNA, the CDR3 is TGTGCCAGCAGCCCCATGACTAGCGGGAGTGGCAATGAGCAGTTCTTC. Residues: CASSPMTSGSGNEQFF.

This clonotype has at least ten counts. This rearrangement joins TRBV20-1 to TRBJ2-7; 13 nucleotides agree with TRBD2. After removal of 3 bases from V and 4 bases from J, the junction contained 6 bases not matched to a gene. Germline CDR1 reads DFQATT; CDR2 reads SNEGSKA (reference sequence). The CDR3 is 15 residues long. In DNA form, the CDR3 reads TGCAGTGCTAGCCGACTAGCGGGAGGTCGGTACGAGCAGTACTTC. Translating it yields CSASRLAGGRYEQYF.

This clonotype was detected many times. J is TRBJ2-1 and V is TRBV7-9; D gene ambiguous. Trimming shortened V by 4 bases and J by 6 bases, and 10 bases separated the two germline ends. CDR1 is SEHNR, CDR2 FQNEAQ, per germline (reference sequence). This CDR3 is 13 amino acids long. CDR3 sequence: CASSSLVANEQFF. CDR3 nucleotide sequence: TGTGCCAGCAGCTCTCTTGTGGCCAATGAGCAGTTCTTC.

The V call is TRBV20-1, the J call TRBJ2-7; 7 nucleotides align to TRBD2. The CDR3 contains 14 residues. V lost 0 bases to trimming and J lost 3 bases; unmatched junction nucleotides: 5. Germline-derived CDR1 and CDR2 are DFQATT and SNEGSKA (reference sequence). The CDR3 reads CSARDTLASYEQYF. The DNA of the CDR3 is TGCAGTGCTAGAGATACACTAGCGAGCTACGAGCAGTACTTC.

This clonotype was seen a handful of times. The chain has TRBV20-1 and TRBJ2-5; 7 bases agree with TRBD2. CDR3 length: 14 residues. The junction had 11 bases not matched to a gene; V was cut back by 5 bases and J by 5 bases. CDR1 and CDR2 from the germline V gene are DFQATT and SNEGSKA (reference sequence). CDR3 loop: CSAGGGILPETQYF. As DNA, the CDR3 is TGCAGTGCTGGGGGAGGGATCCTCCCGGAGACCCAGTACTTC.

This clonotype was seen many times. This sequence joins TRBV20-1 and TRBJ2-3; D is uncertain. V lost 0 bases, J lost 0 bases, and 25 bases lay in between. In germline, CDR1 is DFQATT, CDR2 SNEGSKA (reference sequence). This CDR3 comprises 20 residues. CDR3 protein: CSARDRLGSSFLSSTDTQYF. The CDR3 DNA reads TGCAGTGCTAGAGATAGGTTGGGAAGTAGTTTCCTTTCTAGCACAGATACGCAGTATTTT.

The table lists this clonotype with a count of one. One end of the junction is discordant with germline, which a read error may explain. The V call is TRBV7-9, the J call TRBJ2-7; D is unclear. Per germline, CDR1 SEHNR and CDR2 FQNEAQ (reference sequence). The CDR3 loop spans 12 amino acids. The CDR3 here is CTSSLGFLDQYF. The CDR3, as DNA: TGTACCAGCAGCTTAGGTTTCCTCGACCAGTACTTC. Together with reference TRBV7-9 and TRBJ2-7, the CDR3 gives the full variable domain: DTGVSQNPRHKITKRGQNVTFRCDPISEHNRLYWYRQTLGQGPEFLTYFQNEAQLEKSRLLSDRFSAERPKGSFSTLEIQRTEQGDSAMYLCTSSLGFLDQYFGPGTRLTVT.

Ten or more counts support this clonotype. The V and J genes are TRBV7-6 and TRBJ2-7, with 9 bases matching TRBD1. Germline lookup yields CDR1 SGHVS and CDR2 FNYEAQ. V gave up 5 bases and J gave up 2 bases; unmatched junction bases: 4. This CDR3 comprises 14 residues. The CDR3 spells CASSTGQGTYEQYF. The CDR3, as DNA: TGTGCCAGCAGCACCGGACAGGGGACCTACGAGCAGTACTTC.

This clonotype was seen at least ten times. V gene TRBV27 combines with J gene TRBJ2-1, with D perhaps matching TRBD1 or TRBD2 (5 bases each). The V gene lost 4 bases and the J gene lost 14 bases, with 18 bases spanning the gap. The CDR3 length is 13 residues. CDR1 and CDR2 (germline): MNHEY, SMNVEV (reference sequence). The CDR3 is CASSSETDTGKFF. The CDR3 coding sequence is TGTGCCAGCAGTTCTGAGACGGACACCGGGAAGTTCTTC.

The table lists this clonotype with many counts. The V gene is TRBV29-1, the J gene TRBJ2-5; no reliable D call. This CDR3 is built from 16 residues. V was pared by 5 bases and J by 5 bases, with 24 bases between. From germline, CDR1 is SQVTM and CDR2 ANQGSEA. CDR3 bases: TGCAGCGTTAAAGTCTTCCCGCGGTTAATCTACGAGACCCAGTACTTC. The encoded protein is CSVKVFPRLIYETQYF.

This clonotype was seen repeatedly, ten times or more. The chain has TRBV7-9 and TRBJ1-1; D gene uncertain. CDR3 size: 14 residues. V was cut by 4 bases and J by 7 bases, with 16 bases left in between. The germline gives CDR1 SEHNR, CDR2 FQNEAQ (reference sequence). CDR3 coding DNA: TGTGCCAGCAGCTCACCTCGCTGGCCGGGTGAAGCTTTCTTT. It yields the protein CASSSPRWPGEAFF.

This clonotype was counted at least ten times. This chain joins TRBV3-1 and TRBJ2-5, with D unclear. Germline assignment: CDR1 LGHDT and CDR2 YNNKEL (reference sequence). V lost 9 bases to trimming and J lost 2 bases, with 13 bases between them. The CDR3 length is 13 residues. DNA for the CDR3: TGTGCCAGTCGCACCCCTCCTCAAGAGACCCAGTACTTC. Its protein product is CASRTPPQETQYF.

The sample holds many counts of this clonotype. This sequence joins TRBV7-2 and TRBJ2-5; 7 bases match TRBD2. This CDR3 is 15 amino acids long. From germline, CDR1 is SGHTA and CDR2 FQGNSA. The V segment lost 4 bases and the J segment 5 bases; nucleotides outside the gene matches: 10. The CDR3 spells CASSSEGLVGETQYF. CDR3 in DNA: TGTGCCAGCAGCTCCGAAGGACTAGTCGGGGAGACCCAGTACTTC.